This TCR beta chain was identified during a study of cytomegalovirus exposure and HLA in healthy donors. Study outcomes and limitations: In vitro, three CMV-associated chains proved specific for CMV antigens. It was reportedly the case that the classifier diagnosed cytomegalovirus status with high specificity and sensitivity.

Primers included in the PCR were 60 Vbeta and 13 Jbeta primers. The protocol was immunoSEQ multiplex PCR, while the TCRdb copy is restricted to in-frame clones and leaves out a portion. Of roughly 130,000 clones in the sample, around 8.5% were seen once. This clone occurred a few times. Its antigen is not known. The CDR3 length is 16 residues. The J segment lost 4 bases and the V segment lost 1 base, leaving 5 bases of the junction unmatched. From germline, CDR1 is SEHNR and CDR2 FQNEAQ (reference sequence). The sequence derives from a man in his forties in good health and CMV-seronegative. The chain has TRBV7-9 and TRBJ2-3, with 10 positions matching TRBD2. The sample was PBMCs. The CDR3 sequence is CASSLGLAGVADTQYF. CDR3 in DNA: TGTGCCAGCAGCTTAGGGCTAGCGGGGGTGGCAGATACGCAGTATTTT.